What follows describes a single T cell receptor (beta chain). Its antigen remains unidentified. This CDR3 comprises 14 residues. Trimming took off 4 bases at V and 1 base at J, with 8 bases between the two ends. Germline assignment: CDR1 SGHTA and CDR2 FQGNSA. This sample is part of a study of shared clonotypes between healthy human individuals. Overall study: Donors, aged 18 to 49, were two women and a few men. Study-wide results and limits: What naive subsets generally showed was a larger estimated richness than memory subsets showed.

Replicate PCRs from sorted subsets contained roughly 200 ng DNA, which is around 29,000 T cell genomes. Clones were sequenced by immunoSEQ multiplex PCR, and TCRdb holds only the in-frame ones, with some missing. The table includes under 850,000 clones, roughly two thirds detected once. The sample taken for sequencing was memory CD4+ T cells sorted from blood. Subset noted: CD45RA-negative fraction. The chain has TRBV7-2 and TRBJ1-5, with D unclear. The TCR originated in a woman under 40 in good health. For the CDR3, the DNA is TGTGCCAGCAGCTATATAAGAAGCAATCAGCCCCAGCATTTT. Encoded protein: CASSYIRSNQPQHF. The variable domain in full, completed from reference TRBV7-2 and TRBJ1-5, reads GAGVSQSPSNKVTEKGKDVELRCDPISGHTALYWYRQSLGQGLEFLIYFQGNSAPDKSGLPSDRFSAERTGGSVSTLTIQRTQQEDSAVYLCASSYIRSNQPQHFGDGTRLSIL.